This T cell receptor beta chain was sequenced in a study of beta chain features in type 1 diabetes. Since all of the isolated RNA was reverse transcribed, expressed TCRB transcripts were what got sequenced. Clones were sequenced by immunoSEQ multiplex PCR, and TCRdb holds only the in-frame ones, with some missing. The profile shows just over 600,000 clones, around 15% of them singletons. The CDR3 loop spans 13 amino acids. V lost 5 bases and J 5 bases, leaving 12 bases between the germline ends. Germline assignment: CDR1 KGHSH and CDR2 LQKENI. This sequence originates from a man aged 18 to 29 in good health. The gene calls are TRBV18 and TRBJ1-1; D unclear. The sample was naive CD4+ T cells from blood. CDR3: CASSSGPTTEAFF. The CDR3 coding sequence is TGTGCCAGCTCATCTGGACCCACGACTGAAGCTTTCTTT.